This record concerns one T cell receptor (beta chain) sequence. Original processing notes: The authors estimated nucleated cell counts from reference gene primer amplification. Measured with immunoSEQ multiplex PCR; TCRdb has only the in-frame clones, and not every one. Clone size and the V and J calls come from that table; the DNA yielded D and trimming. Here the sample spans more than 85,000 clones, around 86% being singletons. The record originates from a study of blood T cell repertoires in COVID-19. Study context: Samples of COVID-19 (acute and convalescent) were obtained from the United States, Italy and Spain. The analysed material was cDNA or gDNA that came from T cells, B-cell-depleted T cells, or PBMCs.

The CDR3 is 17 residues long. This chain connects TRBV21-1 to TRBJ1-5; the table names TRBD1, a call not compared with the DNA. TRBV21-1 is shown as a pseudogene. The sequence was collected from a woman in her 70s with acute or convalescent COVID-19. The sequencing sample was made of peripheral blood. The CDR3 reads CASSPRLVTGKGQPQHF. In DNA, the CDR3 is TGTGCCAGCAGCCCACGTCTAGTGACAGGTAAGGGTCAGCCCCAGCATTTT.